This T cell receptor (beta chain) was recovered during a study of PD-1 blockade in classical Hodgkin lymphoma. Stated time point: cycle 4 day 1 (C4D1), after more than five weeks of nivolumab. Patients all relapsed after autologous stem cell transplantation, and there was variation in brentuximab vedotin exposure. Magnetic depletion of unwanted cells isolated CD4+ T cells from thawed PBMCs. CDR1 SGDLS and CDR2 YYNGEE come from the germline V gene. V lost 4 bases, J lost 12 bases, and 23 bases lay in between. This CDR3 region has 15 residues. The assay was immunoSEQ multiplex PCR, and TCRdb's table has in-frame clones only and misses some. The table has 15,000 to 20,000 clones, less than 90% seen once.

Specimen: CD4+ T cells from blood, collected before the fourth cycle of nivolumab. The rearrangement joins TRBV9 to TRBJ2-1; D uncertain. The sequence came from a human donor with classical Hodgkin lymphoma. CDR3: CASSNHPGLDRMQFF. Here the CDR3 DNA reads TGTGCCAGCAGCAATCACCCTGGCCTCGACCGTATGCAGTTCTTC.